A selection of T cell receptor beta chains follows, all from one sample in a study of cytotoxic CD8 clonotypes in ibrutinib-treated CLL. Generated by immunoSEQ multiplex PCR, the TCRdb table keeps only in-frame clones and is missing some. The profile covers about 300,000 clones, with 70% to 80% appearing a single time and around 6% taken by the ten largest. The material sequenced was PBMCs, taken at disease progression, from a patient treated with ibrutinib. The receptors were sampled from a human donor with chronic lymphocytic leukemia. Each CDR3 is given with its conserved first and last residue. A D gene is named only where the DNA matches it firmly. Size is omitted from some rows. Given values are once, few, many or a class for expanded clones.

TRBD1 | TRBJ2-5 | TRBV6-4 | . | CASTNRDSFQETQYF | TGTGCCAGCACAAACAGGGACAGCTTCCAAGAGACCCAGTACTTC
TRBD2 | TRBJ2-3 | TRBV11-3 | . | CASSLDLGGSQYF | TGTGCCAGCAGCTTAGATCTCGGGGGGTCGCAGTATTTT
. | TRBJ2-7 | TRBV4-1 | . | CASSQVAGIPYEQYF | TGCGCCAGCAGCCAAGTGGCAGGGATCCCCTACGAGCAGTACTTC
TRBD2 | TRBJ2-5 | TRBV7-6 | . | CASTPNLAGGPETQYF | TGTGCCAGCACCCCGAATCTAGCGGGGGGGCCCGAGACCCAGTACTTC
. | TRBJ1-1 | TRBV19 | . | CASSMARATEAFF | TGTGCCAGTAGTATGGCCAGGGCCACTGAAGCTTTCTTT
TRBD2 | TRBJ2-7 | TRBV4-1 | once | CASSQEPGLAGVSYEQYF | TGCGCCAGCAGCCAAGAACCGGGACTAGCGGGAGTATCCTACGAGCAGTACTTC
. | TRBJ2-6 | TRBV7-3 | . | CASSFLVSANVLTF | TGTGCCAGCAGCTTCCTGGTCTCGGCCAACGTCCTGACTTTC
. | TRBJ1-2 | TRBV6-5 | . | CASSYGYTF | TGTGCCAGCAGTTACGGCTACACCTTC
. | TRBJ1-2 | TRBV9 | . | CASSVGDGRGYTF | TGTGCCAGCAGCGTGGGGGATGGTAGGGGCTACACCTTC
TRBD1 | TRBJ2-7 | TRBV11-2 | . | CASSFGDRGHYEQYF | TGTGCCAGCAGCTTCGGAGACAGGGGCCACTACGAGCAGTACTTC